The clone carrying this TCR beta chain appeared once. Trimming pared 3 bases from V and 4 bases from J, leaving 11 bases between. CDR1 and CDR2 (germline): GTSNPN, SVGIG (reference sequence). The CDR3 is 13 amino acids. This sample was included in a study of T cell changes during pregnancy in multiple sclerosis. Generated by immunoSEQ multiplex PCR, the TCRdb table keeps only in-frame clones and is missing some. The table has around 65,000 clones, roughly nine tenths seen once. The input for sequencing was peripheral blood, taken in the first trimester of pregnancy. V usage is TRBV30 and J usage is TRBJ2-3; D remains unclear. This clonotype was sampled from a female donor in good health, enrolled as a control in a pregnancy study. CDR3 DNA sequence: TGTGCCTGGAGCCCGGCCGGGTCAGATACGCAGTATTTT. This codes for CAWSPAGSDTQYF. Together with reference TRBV30 and TRBJ2-3, the CDR3 gives the full variable domain: SQTIHQWPATLVQPVGSPLSLECTVEGTSNPNLYWYRQAAGRGLQLLFYSVGIGQISSEVPQNLSASRPQDRQFILSSKKLLLSDSGFYLCAWSPAGSDTQYFGPGTRLTVL.